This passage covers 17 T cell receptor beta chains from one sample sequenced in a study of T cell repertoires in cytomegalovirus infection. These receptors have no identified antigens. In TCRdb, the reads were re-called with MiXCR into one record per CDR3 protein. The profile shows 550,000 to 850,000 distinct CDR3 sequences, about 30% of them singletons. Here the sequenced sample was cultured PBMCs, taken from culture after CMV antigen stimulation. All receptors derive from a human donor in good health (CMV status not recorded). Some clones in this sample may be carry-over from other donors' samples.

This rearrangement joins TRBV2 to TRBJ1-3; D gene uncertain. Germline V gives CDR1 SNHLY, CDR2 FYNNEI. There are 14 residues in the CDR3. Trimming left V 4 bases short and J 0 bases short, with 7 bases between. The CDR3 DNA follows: TGTGCCAGCAGTGGTTCTATCTCTGGAAACACCATATATTTT. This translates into CASSGSISGNTIYF.

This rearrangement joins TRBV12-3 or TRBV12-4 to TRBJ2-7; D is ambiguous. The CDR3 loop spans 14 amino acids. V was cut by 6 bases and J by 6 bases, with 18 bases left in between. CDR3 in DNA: TGTGCCAGCAGCCCTTTTGGGTCTCCCCGCGAGCAGTACTTC. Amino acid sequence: CASSPFGSPREQYF.

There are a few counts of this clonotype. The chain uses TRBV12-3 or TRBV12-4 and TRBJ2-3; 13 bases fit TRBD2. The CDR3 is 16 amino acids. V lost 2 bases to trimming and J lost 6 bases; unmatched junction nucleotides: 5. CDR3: CASSLLTSGGKDTQYF. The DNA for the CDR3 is TGTGCCAGCAGTTTATTGACTAGCGGGGGGAAGGATACGCAGTATTTT.

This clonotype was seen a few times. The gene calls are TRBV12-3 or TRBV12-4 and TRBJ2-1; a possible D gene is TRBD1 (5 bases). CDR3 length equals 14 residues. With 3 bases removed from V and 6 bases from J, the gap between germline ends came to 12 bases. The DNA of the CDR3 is TGTGCCAGCAGTTTCGGTGGGCAGGGCAATGAGCAGTTCTTC. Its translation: CASSFGGQGNEQFF.

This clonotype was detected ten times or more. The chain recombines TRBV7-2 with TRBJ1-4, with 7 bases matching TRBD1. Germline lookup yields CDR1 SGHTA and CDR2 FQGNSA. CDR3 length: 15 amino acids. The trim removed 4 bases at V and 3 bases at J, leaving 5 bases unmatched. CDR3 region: CASSSRTGANEKLFF. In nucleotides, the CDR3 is TGTGCCAGCAGCTCACGGACAGGCGCTAATGAAAAACTGTTTTTT.

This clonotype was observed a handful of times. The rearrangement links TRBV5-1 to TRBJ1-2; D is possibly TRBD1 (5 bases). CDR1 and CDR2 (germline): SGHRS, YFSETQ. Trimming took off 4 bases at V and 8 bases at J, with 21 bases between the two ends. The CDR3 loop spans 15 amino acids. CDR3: CASSPISGTLEGYTF. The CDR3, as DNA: TGCGCCAGCAGCCCAATCTCCGGGACTCTCGAGGGCTACACCTTC.

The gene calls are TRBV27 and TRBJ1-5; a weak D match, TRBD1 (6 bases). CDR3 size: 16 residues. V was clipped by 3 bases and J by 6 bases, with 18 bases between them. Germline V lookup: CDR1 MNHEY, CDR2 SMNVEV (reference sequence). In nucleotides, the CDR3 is TGTGCCAGCAGTTTCCAAAGACAGGCTCTCGGTCAGCCCCAGCATTTT. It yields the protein CASSFQRQALGQPQHF.

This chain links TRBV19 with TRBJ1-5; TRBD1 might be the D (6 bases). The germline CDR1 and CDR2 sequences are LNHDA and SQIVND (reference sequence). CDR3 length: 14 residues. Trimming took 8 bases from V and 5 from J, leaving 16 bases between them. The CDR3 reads CASSIGGEDQPQHF. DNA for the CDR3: TGTGCCAGTTCCATAGGGGGAGAGGATCAGCCCCAGCATTTT.

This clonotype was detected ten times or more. CDR3 region: CASSVQRGNQPQHF. The CDR3 DNA reads as TGTGCCAGCAGCGTACAGCGGGGAAATCAGCCCCAGCATTTT. The chain combines TRBV7-2 with TRBJ1-5; D is unclear. The V gene lost 5 bases and the J gene lost 4 bases, with 12 bases spanning the gap. Germline CDR1 and CDR2: SGHTA and FQGNSA. The CDR3 is 14 amino acids.

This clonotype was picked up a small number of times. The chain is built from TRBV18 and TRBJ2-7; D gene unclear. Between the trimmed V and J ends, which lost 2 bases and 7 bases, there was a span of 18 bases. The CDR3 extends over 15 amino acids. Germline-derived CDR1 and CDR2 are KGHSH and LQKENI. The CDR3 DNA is TGTGCCAGCTCACCAAACATAGATTCCCTACAAGAGCAGTACTTC. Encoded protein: CASSPNIDSLQEQYF.

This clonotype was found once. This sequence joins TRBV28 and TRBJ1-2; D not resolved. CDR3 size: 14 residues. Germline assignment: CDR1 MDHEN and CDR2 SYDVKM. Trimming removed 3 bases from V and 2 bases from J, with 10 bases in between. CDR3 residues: CASSLEAPNYGYTF. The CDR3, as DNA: TGTGCCAGCAGTTTGGAAGCACCAAACTATGGCTACACCTTC.

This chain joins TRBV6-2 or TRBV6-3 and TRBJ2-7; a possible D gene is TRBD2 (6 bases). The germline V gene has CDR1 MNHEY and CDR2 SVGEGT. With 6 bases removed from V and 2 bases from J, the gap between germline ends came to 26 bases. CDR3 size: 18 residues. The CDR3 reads CASSPRKSLASAPYEQYF. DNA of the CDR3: TGTGCCAGCAGCCCAAGAAAGTCCCTGGCTAGCGCGCCCTACGAGCAGTACTTC.

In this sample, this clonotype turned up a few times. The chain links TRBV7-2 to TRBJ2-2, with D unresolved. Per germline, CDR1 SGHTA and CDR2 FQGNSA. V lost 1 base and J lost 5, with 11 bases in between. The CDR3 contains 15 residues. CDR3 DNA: TGTGCCAGCAGCTTAGTGGTGTATATGACCGGGGAGCTGTTTTTT. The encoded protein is CASSLVVYMTGELFF.

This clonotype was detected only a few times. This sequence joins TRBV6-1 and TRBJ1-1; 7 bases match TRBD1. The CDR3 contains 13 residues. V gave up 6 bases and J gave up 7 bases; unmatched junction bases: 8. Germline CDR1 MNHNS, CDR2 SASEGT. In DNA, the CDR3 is TGTGCCAGCAGCCAGCTGGACAGGCGTGAAGCTTTCTTT. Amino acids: CASSQLDRREAFF.

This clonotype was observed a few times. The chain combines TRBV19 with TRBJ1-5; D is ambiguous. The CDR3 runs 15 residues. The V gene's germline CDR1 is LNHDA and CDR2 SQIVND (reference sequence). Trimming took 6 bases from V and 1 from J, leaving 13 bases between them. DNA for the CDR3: TGTGCCAGTAGGAAGGACGGAGGGAGCAATCAGCCCCAGCATTTT. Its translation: CASRKDGGSNQPQHF.

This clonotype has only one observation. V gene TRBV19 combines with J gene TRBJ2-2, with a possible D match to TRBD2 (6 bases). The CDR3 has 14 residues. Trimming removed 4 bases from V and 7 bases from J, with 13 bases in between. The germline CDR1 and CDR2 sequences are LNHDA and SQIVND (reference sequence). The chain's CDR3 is CASSTRESVGELFF. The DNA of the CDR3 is TGTGCCAGTAGTACCCGGGAGTCGGTCGGGGAGCTGTTTTTT.

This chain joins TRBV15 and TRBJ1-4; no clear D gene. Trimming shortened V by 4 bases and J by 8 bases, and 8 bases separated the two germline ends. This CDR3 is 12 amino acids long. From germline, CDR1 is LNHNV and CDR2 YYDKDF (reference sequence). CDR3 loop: CATSIDPEKLFF. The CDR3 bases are TGTGCCACCAGCATAGATCCGGAAAAACTGTTTTTT.